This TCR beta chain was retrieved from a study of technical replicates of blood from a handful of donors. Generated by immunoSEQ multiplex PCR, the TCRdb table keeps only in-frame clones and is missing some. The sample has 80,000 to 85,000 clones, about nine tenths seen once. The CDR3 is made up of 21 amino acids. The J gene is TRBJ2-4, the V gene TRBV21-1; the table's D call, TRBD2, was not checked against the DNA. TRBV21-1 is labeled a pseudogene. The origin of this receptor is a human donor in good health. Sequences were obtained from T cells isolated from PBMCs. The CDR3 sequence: CASSATVAWGGDTRAKNIQYF. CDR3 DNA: TGTGCCAGCAGCGCAACGGTGGCCTGGGGAGGGGACACCCGAGCCAAAAACATTCAGTACTTC.